What follows is one T cell receptor (beta chain) and its context. Its antigen is as yet unknown. CDR3 length equals 15 residues. With V trimmed by 6 bases and J by 6 bases, 10 bases remained unmatched. Germline CDR1 MNHNY, CDR2 SVGAGI (reference sequence). This sample is part of a study of cytomegalovirus exposure and HLA in healthy donors. Study-wide findings and caveats: In a later analysis, common viral pathogens appeared linked to several of the most significant clusters. For most TCR beta V segments, an earlier analysis put the productive rate at about 87% or about 30% of the time.

PCR employed 60 Vbeta and 13 Jbeta primers. Profiled with immunoSEQ multiplex PCR; TCRdb holds only in-frame clones, not every one. The sample records roughly 120,000 clones, 79% being singletons. This clonotype was sampled from a man under 40 in good health and CMV-seropositive. The sequencing sample was made of PBMCs. The chain is built from TRBV6-6 and TRBJ1-2, with TRBD1 matching 10 bases. In DNA form, the CDR3 reads TGTGCCAGCAGCTCCCCCGGGACAGGGGCGGATGGCTACACCTTC. Translation: CASSSPGTGADGYTF.